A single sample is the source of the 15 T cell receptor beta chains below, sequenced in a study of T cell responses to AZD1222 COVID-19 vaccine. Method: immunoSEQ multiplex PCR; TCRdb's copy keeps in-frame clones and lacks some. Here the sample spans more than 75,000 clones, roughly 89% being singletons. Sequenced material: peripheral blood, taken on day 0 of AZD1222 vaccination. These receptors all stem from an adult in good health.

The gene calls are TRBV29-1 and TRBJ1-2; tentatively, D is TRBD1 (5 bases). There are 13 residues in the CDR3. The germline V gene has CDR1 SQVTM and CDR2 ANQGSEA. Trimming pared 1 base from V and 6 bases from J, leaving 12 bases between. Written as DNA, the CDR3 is TGCAGCGTTGAAGGGAGGGGAAAACATGGCTACACCTTC. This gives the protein CSVEGRGKHGYTF.

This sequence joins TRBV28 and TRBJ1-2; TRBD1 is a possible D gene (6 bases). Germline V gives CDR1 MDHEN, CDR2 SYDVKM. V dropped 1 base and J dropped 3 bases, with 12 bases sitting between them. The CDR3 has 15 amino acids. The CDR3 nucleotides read TGTGCCAGCAGTTTATCGGCAGGGGTTGACTATGGCTACACCTTC. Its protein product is CASSLSAGVDYGYTF.

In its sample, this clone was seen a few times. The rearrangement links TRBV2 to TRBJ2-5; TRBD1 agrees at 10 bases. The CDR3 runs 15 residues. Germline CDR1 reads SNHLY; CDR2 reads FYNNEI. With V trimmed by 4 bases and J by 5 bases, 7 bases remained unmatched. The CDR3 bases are TGTGCCAGCAGTGGTGACAGGGGGCTTGTGGAGACCCAGTACTTC. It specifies CASSGDRGLVETQYF.

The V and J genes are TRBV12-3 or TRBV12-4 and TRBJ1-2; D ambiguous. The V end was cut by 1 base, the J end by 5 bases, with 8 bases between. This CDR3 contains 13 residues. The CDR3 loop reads CASSLGQQYGYTF. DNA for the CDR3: TGTGCCAGCAGTTTAGGGCAACAGTATGGCTACACCTTC.

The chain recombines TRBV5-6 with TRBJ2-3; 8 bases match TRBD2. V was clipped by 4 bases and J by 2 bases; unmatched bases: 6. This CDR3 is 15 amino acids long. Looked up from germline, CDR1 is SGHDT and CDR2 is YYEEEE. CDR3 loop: CASSNLAGATDTQYF. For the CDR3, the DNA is TGTGCCAGCAGCAACCTAGCGGGCGCCACAGATACGCAGTATTTT.

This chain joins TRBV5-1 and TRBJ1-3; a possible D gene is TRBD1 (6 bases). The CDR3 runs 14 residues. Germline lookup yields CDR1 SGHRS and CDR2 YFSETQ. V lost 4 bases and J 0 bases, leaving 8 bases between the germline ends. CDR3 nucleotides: TGCGCCAGCAGCAAGGGGGGCTCTGGAAACACCATATATTTT. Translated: CASSKGGSGNTIYF.

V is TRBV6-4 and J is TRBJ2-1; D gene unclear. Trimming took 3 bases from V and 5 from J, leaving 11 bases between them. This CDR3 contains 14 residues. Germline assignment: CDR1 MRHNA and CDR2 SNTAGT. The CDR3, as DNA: TGTGCCAGCAGTGAGTTGTGGCTAAACAATGAGCAGTTCTTC. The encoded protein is CASSELWLNNEQFF.

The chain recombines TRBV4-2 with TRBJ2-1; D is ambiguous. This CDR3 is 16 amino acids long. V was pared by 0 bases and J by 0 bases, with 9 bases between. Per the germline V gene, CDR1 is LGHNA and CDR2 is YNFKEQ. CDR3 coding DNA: TGTGCCAGCAGCCAAGATAGACCCGTCTCCTACAATGAGCAGTTCTTC. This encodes CASSQDRPVSYNEQFF.

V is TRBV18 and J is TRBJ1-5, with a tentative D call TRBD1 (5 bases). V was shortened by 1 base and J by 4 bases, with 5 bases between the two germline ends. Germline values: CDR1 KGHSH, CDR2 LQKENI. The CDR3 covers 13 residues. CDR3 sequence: CASSPQGNQPQHF. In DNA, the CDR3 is TGTGCCAGCTCACCACAGGGGAATCAGCCCCAGCATTTT.

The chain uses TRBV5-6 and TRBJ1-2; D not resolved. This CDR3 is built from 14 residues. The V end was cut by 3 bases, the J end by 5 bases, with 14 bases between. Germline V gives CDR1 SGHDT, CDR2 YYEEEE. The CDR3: CASSYREGSYGYTF. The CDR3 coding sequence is TGTGCCAGCAGCTACCGGGAGGGTAGTTATGGCTACACCTTC.

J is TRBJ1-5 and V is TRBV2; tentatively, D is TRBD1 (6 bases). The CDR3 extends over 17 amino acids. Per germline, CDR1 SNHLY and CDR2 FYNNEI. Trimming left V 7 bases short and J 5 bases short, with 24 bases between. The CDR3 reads CASTPGLSGGRDQPQHF. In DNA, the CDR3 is TGTGCCAGCACCCCGGGGTTAAGTGGGGGGCGCGATCAGCCCCAGCATTTT.

Here the CDR3 DNA reads TGTGCCACCAGTGACCGACTAGCGGGAACTCAAGAGACCCAGTACTTC. This gives the protein CATSDRLAGTQETQYF. V is TRBV24-1 and J is TRBJ2-5, with 11 bases aligning to TRBD2. Trimming took 4 bases from V and 2 from J; bases not matched to a gene: 5. This CDR3 has 16 residues. Germline CDR1 KGHDR, CDR2 SFDVKD.

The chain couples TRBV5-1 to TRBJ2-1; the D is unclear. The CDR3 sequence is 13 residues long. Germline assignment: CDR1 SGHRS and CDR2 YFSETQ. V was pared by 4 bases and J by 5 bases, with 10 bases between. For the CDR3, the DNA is TGCGCCAGCAGCACCGACTTGAACAATGAGCAGTTCTTC. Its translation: CASSTDLNNEQFF.

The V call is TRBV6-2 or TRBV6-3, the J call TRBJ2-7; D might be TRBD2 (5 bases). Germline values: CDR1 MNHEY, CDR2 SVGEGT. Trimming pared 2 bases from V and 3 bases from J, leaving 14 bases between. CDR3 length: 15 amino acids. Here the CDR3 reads CASSYQAETFYEQYF. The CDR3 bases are TGTGCCAGCAGTTACCAAGCGGAAACCTTCTACGAGCAGTACTTC.

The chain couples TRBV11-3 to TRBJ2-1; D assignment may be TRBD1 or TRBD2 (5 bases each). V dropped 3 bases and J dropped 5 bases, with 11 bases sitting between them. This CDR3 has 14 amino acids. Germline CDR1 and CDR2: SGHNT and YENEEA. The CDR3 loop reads CASSFGDVDNEQFF. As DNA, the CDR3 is TGTGCCAGCAGCTTCGGGGACGTCGACAATGAGCAGTTCTTC.